These 4 T cell receptor beta chains were sequenced from one sample in a study of T cell repertoires in cytomegalovirus infection. TCRdb processed the reads anew with MiXCR; each CDR3 protein has one entry. This table has roughly 920,000 distinct CDR3 sequences, roughly 30% appearing once. The antigens these receptors bind are not known. The sequences come from cultured CD8+ T cells from PBMCs, collected from culture after CMV antigen stimulation. The receptors derive from a human donor in good health (CMV status not recorded). Some clones in this sample may be carry-over from other donors' samples.

This chain uses TRBV19 with TRBJ2-7, with D possibly matching TRBD2 (5 bases). With 3 bases removed from V and 3 bases from J, the gap between germline ends came to 6 bases. Looked up from germline, CDR1 is LNHDA and CDR2 is SQIVND (reference sequence). This CDR3 has 12 amino acids. CDR3 DNA: TGTGCCAGTAGTATTGAGGGCTACGAGCAGTACTTC. Protein sequence: CASSIEGYEQYF.

This clonotype has a handful of counts. The chain has TRBV5-4 and TRBJ2-7; weak D call: TRBD2 (7 bases). The germline V gene has CDR1 SGHNT and CDR2 YYREEE (reference sequence). Trimming cost V 3 bases and J 2 bases, with 15 bases left between them. The CDR3 sequence is 15 residues long. CDR3 nucleotide sequence: TGTGCCAGCAGCTCCGGGGGGCCTCTGACCTACGAGCAGTACTTC. Amino acid sequence: CASSSGGPLTYEQYF.

The chain uses TRBV7-9 and TRBJ2-5, with D perhaps given as TRBD1 or TRBD2 (5 bases each). Germline V gives CDR1 SEHNR, CDR2 FQNEAQ (reference sequence). The V end was cut by 0 bases, the J end by 13 bases, with 9 bases between. The CDR3 length is 11 residues. The CDR3 DNA follows: TGTGCCAGCAGCTTAGCGGGGGTAGCGTACTTC. Amino acids: CASSLAGVAYF.

This clonotype was detected a few times. V and J are TRBV6-5 and TRBJ1-5; D might be TRBD1 (6 bases). The CDR3 is 14 amino acids. Trimming pared 5 bases from V and 6 bases from J, leaving 14 bases between. The germline CDR1 and CDR2 sequences are MNHEY and SVGAGI. The CDR3 spells CASSLTGPGQPQHF. CDR3 bases: TGTGCCAGCAGTCTTACAGGGCCGGGTCAGCCCCAGCATTTT.